Each of the 12 T cell receptor beta chains below was sequenced from the same sample in a study of blood T cell repertoires in COVID-19. The data were produced by immunoSEQ multiplex PCR, yet TCRdb's version contains in-frame clones alone and is incomplete. The sample holds more than 45,000 clones, 65% to 85% seen once. Material for sequencing was peripheral blood. Receptors were obtained from a man older than 75 with COVID-19, enrolled during active disease.

J is TRBJ2-2 and V is TRBV5-1; TRBD1 agrees at 10 bases. The germline V gene encodes CDR1 SGHRS and CDR2 YFSETQ. J lost 2 bases, V lost 5 bases, and 12 bases had no gene match. This CDR3 region has 18 residues. CDR3 sequence reads: CASSRNSGTGVNTGELFF. CDR3 in DNA: TGCGCCAGCAGTCGCAATTCCGGGACAGGGGTAAACACCGGGGAGCTGTTTTTT.

This clone was observed a few times. This sequence joins TRBV7-2 and TRBJ2-3, with no clear D. There are 13 residues in the CDR3. Germline V gene lookup returns CDR1 SGHTA and CDR2 FQGNSA. V lost 1 base and J lost 7, with 9 bases in between. The CDR3 bases are TGTGCCAGCAGCTTAGGGCAGGCCTATACGCAGTATTTT. Translated, it gives CASSLGQAYTQYF.

The rearrangement uses TRBV5-1 and TRBJ1-5, with D unclear. V lost 0 bases, J lost 3 bases, and 10 bases lay in between. The CDR3 spans 15 residues. Germline V gene lookup returns CDR1 SGHRS and CDR2 YFSETQ. CDR3 DNA: TGCGCCAGCAGCTTGGGTTGGCCAAACAATCAGCCCCAGCATTTT. Its translation: CASSLGWPNNQPQHF.

The chain is built from TRBV21-1 and TRBJ2-2; TRBD2 is taken as the D call from the table, unchecked against the DNA. TRBV21-1 is a pseudogene locus. The CDR3 loop spans 18 amino acids. The CDR3 spells CASSKARLAGFSTGELFF. The CDR3 DNA reads as TGTGCCAGCAGCAAAGCTCGGCTAGCGGGGTTTAGTACCGGGGAGCTGTTTTTT.

V usage is TRBV24-1 and J usage is TRBJ2-6, with D possibly matching TRBD2 (6 bases). Per the germline V gene, CDR1 is KGHDR and CDR2 is SFDVKD. This CDR3 contains 19 residues. With 2 bases removed from V and 1 base from J, the gap between germline ends came to 17 bases. The CDR3 loop is CATSDSLVKAGSGANVLTF. CDR3 bases: TGTGCCACCAGTGATTCCCTAGTCAAGGCGGGGTCTGGGGCCAACGTCCTGACTTTC.

The CDR3 protein is CAITHWGRRRLAGGSSYNEQFF. CDR3 sequence (DNA): TGTGCCATCACCCACTGGGGGAGGCGGAGACTAGCGGGGGGGAGCTCCTACAATGAGCAGTTCTTC. The rearrangement joins TRBV10-3 to TRBJ2-1, with 14 bases matching TRBD2. This CDR3 is built from 22 residues. J lost 0 bases, V lost 7 bases, and 20 bases had no gene match. Germline assignment: CDR1 ENHRY and CDR2 SYGVKD.

This chain uses TRBV6-2 or TRBV6-3 with TRBJ1-2; D gene unclear. The CDR3 contains 14 residues. Germline CDR1 and CDR2: MNHEY and SVGEGT. V was pared by 1 base and J by 2 bases, with 8 bases between. CDR3 coding DNA: TGTGCCAGCAGTTACTTACGGGGAAACTATGGCTACACCTTC. It yields the protein CASSYLRGNYGYTF.

The gene calls are TRBV5-8 and TRBJ1-5, with a possible D match to TRBD1 (6 bases). The V gene lost 0 bases and the J gene lost 1 base, with 20 bases spanning the gap. Germline V lookup: CDR1 SGHTS, CDR2 YDEGEE. The CDR3 totals 19 residues. CDR3 sequence reads: CASSLGPLGGAPSNQPQHF. The CDR3 DNA follows: TGTGCCAGCAGCTTGGGGCCCCTCGGGGGGGCGCCGAGCAATCAGCCCCAGCATTTT.

This chain uses TRBV13 with TRBJ1-4; unclear D gene. Germline lookup yields CDR1 PRHDT and CDR2 FYEKMQ (reference sequence). V was cut by 5 bases and J by 0 bases, with 7 bases left in between. This CDR3 spans 14 amino acids. The CDR3 here is CASSRSATNEKLFF. The CDR3, as DNA: TGTGCCAGCAGCCGAAGCGCAACTAATGAAAAACTGTTTTTT.

On this clone: The same CDR3 also results from other DNA sequences found in this sample. This chain links TRBV7-8 with TRBJ1-1; the D gene is possibly TRBD1 (6 bases). Germline V CDR1 and CDR2: SGHVS, FQNEAQ. V was trimmed by 3 bases and J by 0 bases, leaving 14 bases between them. The CDR3 contains 16 residues. Here the CDR3 DNA reads TGTGCCAGCAGCTTTCCGACGGGACAAATGAACACTGAAGCTTTCTTT. Amino acids: CASSFPTGQMNTEAFF.

The rearrangement links TRBV9 to TRBJ1-1; weak D call: TRBD1 (6 bases). V was pared by 2 bases and J by 5 bases, with 13 bases between. The CDR3 sequence is 14 residues long. The V gene's germline CDR1 is SGDLS and CDR2 YYNGEE. The CDR3 reads CASSVQGYSTEAFF. The CDR3 DNA reads TGTGCCAGCAGCGTCCAGGGGTATAGTACTGAAGCTTTCTTT. The full variable domain, in which reference TRBV9 and TRBJ1-1 provide the parts outside the CDR3, is DSGVTQTPKHLITATGQRVTLRCSPRSGDLSVYWYQQSLDQGLQFLIQYYNGEERAKGNILERFSAQQFPDLHSELNLSSLELGDSALYFCASSVQGYSTEAFFGQGTRLTVV.

This clone was counted a single time. The chain couples TRBV6-5 to TRBJ1-2; no definite D call. The V gene's germline CDR1 is MNHEY and CDR2 SVGAGI. This CDR3 spans 14 amino acids. V was shortened by 0 bases and J by 1 base, with 6 bases between the two germline ends. The CDR3, as DNA: TGTGCCAGCAGTTACTCACGGGGTAACTATGGCTACACCTTC. Translation gives CASSYSRGNYGYTF.